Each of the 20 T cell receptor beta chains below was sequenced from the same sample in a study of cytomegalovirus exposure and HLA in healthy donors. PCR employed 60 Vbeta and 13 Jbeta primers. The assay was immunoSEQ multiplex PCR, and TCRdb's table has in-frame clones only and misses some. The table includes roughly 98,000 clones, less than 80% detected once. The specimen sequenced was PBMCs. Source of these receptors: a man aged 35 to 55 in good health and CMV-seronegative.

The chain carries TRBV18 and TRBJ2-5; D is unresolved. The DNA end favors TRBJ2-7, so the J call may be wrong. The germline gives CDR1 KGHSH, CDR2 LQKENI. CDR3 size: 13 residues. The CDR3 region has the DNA TGTGCCAGCTCACCAGATACCTCCTACGAGCAGTACTTC. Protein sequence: CASSPDTSYEQYF.

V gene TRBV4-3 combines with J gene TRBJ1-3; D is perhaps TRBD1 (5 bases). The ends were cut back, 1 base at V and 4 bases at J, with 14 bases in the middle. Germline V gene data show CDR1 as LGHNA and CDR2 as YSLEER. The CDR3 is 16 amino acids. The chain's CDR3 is CASSQGIRGSGNTIYF. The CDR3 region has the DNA TGCGCCAGCAGCCAAGGCATAAGGGGTTCCGGAAACACCATATATTTT.

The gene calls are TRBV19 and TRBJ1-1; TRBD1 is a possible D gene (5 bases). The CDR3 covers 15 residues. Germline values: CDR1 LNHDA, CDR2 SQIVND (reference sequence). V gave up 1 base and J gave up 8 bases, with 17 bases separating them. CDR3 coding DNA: TGTGCCAGTAGTATAGTCGCGGTCGGGGGAACAGAAGCTTTCTTT. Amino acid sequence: CASSIVAVGGTEAFF.

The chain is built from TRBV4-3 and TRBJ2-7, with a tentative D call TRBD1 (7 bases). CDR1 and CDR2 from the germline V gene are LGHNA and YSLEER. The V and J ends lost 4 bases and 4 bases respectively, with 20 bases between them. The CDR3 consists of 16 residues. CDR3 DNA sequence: TGCGCCAGCAGCCGCGGGGTCGGACAGGCAATTTACGAGCAGTACTTC. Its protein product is CASSRGVGQAIYEQYF.

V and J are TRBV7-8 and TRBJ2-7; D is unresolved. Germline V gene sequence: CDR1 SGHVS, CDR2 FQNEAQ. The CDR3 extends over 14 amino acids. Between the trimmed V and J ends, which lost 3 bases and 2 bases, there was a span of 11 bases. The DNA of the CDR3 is TGTGCCAGCAGCTTGGGTCAGGTGGCCTACGAGCAGTACTTC. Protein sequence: CASSLGQVAYEQYF.

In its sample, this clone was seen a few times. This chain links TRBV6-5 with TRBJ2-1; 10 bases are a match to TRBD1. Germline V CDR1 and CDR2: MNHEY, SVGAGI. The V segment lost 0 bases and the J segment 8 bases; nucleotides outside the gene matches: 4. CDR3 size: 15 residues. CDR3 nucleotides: TGTGCCAGCAGTTACTCGCGGGACAGGGGAGATGAGCAGTTCTTC. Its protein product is CASSYSRDRGDEQFF.

The CDR3 DNA reads as TGTGCCAGCAGCTTATCTAGCGGGGCTACCTACGAGCAGTACTTC. Protein: CASSLSSGATYEQYF. The V gene is TRBV7-3, the J gene TRBJ2-5, with TRBD2 matching over 9 bases. The end of the DNA is better explained by TRBJ2-7, so the J call may be wrong. Germline V gene lookup returns CDR1 SGHTA and CDR2 FQGTGA. The CDR3 spans 15 residues.

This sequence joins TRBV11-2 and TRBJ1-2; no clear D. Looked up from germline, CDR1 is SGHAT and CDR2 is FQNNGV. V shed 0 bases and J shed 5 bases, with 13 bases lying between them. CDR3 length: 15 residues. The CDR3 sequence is CASSLERSGSYGYTF. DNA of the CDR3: TGTGCCAGCAGCTTAGAACGGTCAGGCTCTTATGGCTACACCTTC.

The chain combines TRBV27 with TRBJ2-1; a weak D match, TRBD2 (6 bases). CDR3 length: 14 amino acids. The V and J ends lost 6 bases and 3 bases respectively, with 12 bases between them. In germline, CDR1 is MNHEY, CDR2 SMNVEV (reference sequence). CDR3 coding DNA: TGTGCCAGCAGCCCCCGGGGGTTCTACAATGAGCAGTTCTTC. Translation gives CASSPRGFYNEQFF.

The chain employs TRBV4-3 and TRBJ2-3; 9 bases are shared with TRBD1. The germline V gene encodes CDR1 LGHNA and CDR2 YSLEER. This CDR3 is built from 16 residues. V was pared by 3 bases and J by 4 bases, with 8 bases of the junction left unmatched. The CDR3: CASSHTGTGNSDTQYF. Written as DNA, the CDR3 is TGCGCCAGCAGCCATACCGGGACAGGGAATTCAGATACGCAGTATTTT.

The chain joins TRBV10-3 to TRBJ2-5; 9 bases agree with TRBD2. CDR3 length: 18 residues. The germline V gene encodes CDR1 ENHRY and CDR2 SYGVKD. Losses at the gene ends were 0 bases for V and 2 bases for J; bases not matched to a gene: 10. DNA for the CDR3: TGTGCCATCAGTGAGTCTTTAGCCTTAGCGGGGGCACAAGAGACCCAGTACTTC. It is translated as CAISESLALAGAQETQYF.

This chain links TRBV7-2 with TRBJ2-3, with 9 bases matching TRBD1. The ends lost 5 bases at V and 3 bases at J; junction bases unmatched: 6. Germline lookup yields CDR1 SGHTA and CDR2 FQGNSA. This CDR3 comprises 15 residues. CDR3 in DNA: TGTGCCAGCAGCGCCCACAGGGGGCGGACAGATACGCAGTATTTT. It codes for CASSAHRGRTDTQYF. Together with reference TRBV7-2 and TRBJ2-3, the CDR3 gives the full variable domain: GAGVSQSPSNKVTEKGKDVELRCDPISGHTALYWYRQSLGQGLEFLIYFQGNSAPDKSGLPSDRFSAERTGGSVSTLTIQRTQQEDSAVYLCASSAHRGRTDTQYFGPGTRLTVL.

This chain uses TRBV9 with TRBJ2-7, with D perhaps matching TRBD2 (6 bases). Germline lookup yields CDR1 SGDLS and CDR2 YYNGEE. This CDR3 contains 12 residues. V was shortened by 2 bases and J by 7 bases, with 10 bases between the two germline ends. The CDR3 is CASSVPRGEQYF. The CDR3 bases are TGTGCCAGCAGCGTGCCCCGGGGGGAGCAGTACTTC. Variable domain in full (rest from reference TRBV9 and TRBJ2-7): DSGVTQTPKHLITATGQRVTLRCSPRSGDLSVYWYQQSLDQGLQFLIQYYNGEERAKGNILERFSAQQFPDLHSELNLSSLELGDSALYFCASSVPRGEQYFGPGTRLTVT.

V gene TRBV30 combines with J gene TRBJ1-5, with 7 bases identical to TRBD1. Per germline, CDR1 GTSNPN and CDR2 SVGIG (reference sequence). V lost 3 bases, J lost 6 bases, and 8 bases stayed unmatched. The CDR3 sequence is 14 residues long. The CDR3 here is CAWSPKTGTQPQHF. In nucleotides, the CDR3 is TGTGCCTGGAGCCCGAAGACAGGGACTCAGCCCCAGCATTTT. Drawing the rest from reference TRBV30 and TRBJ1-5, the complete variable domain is SQTIHQWPATLVQPVGSPLSLECTVEGTSNPNLYWYRQAAGRGLQLLFYSVGIGQISSEVPQNLSASRPQDRQFILSSKKLLLSDSGFYLCAWSPKTGTQPQHFGDGTRLSIL.

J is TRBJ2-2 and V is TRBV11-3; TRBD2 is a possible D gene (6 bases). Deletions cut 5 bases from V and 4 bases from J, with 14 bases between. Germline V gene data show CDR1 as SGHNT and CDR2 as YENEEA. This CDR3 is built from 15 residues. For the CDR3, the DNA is TGTGCCAGCAGCGACGACCCCGGGGGCACCGGGGAGCTGTTTTTT. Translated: CASSDDPGGTGELFF.

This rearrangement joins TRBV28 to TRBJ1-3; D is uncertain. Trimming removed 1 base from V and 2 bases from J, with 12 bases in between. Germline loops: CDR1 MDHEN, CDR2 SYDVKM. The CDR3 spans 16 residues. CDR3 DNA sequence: TGTGCCAGCAGTTTATTGTACCAAAACACTGGAAACACCATATATTTT. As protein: CASSLLYQNTGNTIYF.

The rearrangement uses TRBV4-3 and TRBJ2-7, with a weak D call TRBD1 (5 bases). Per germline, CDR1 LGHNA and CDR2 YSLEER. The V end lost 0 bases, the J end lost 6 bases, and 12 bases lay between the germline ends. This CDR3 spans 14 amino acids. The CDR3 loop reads CASSQESDRAEQYF. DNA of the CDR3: TGCGCCAGCAGCCAAGAGTCCGACAGAGCCGAGCAGTACTTC.

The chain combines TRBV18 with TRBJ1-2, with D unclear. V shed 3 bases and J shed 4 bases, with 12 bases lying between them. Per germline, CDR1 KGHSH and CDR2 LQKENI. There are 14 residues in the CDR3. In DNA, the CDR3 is TGTGCCAGCTCACCCGAGGGAGCAGTCTATGGCTACACCTTC. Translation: CASSPEGAVYGYTF.

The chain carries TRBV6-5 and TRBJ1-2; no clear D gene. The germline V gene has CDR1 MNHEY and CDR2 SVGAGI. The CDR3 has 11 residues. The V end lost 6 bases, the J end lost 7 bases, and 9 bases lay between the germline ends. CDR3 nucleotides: TGTGCCAGCAGCACGGGAACTGGCTACACCTTC. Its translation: CASSTGTGYTF.

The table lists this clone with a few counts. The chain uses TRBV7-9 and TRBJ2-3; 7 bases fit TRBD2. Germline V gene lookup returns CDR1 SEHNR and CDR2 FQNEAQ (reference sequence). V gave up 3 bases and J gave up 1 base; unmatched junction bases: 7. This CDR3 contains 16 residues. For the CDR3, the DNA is TGTGCCAGCAGCTTGGCCAGCGGGGACCGCACAGATACGCAGTATTTT. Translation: CASSLASGDRTDTQYF.